This is a list of T cell receptor beta chains from one sample in a study of blood T cells in healthy people across ages. TCRdb itself ran the 5' RACE reads through MiXCR, one entry per CDR3 protein. The sample contains roughly 1,300,000 distinct CDR3 sequences, around 59% of which appear only once. The sequencing input was blood. The receptors shown here come from a man between 18 and 35 years old in good health. Each CDR3 is given with its conserved first and last residue. Each record gives: V gene, J gene, clone size, D gene, CDR3 protein, CDR3 DNA. D genes are given only for firm matches. Clone size is stated in some rows and not others, as once, few, many or a class when expanded.

>TRBV20-1|TRBJ2-7|few|-
CSATTGRPYEQYF
TGCAGTGCAACCACAGGGAGGCCCTACGAGCAGTACTTC
>TRBV2|TRBJ2-4|once|-
CASTIGHLQYF
TGTGCCAGCACGATTGGGCACCTTCAGTACTTC
>TRBV29-1|TRBJ1-2|-|-
CSVDEVGGGYTF
TGCAGCGTTGACGAGGTGGGGGGTGGCTACACCTTC
>TRBV12-3/TRBV12-4|TRBJ2-3|few|TRBD2
CASRFRGSLAGGFYTQYF
TGTGCCAGCAGGTTCCGGGGATCACTAGCGGGGGGTTTTTATACGCAGTATTTT
>TRBV20-1|TRBJ2-1|-|-
CSATPRRPNEQFF
TGCAGTGCTACCCCAAGACGACCCAATGAGCAGTTCTTC
>TRBV10-3|TRBJ1-1|-|-
CAISERDGGTEAFF
TGTGCCATCAGTGAGCGGGATGGGGGTACTGAAGCTTTCTTT
>TRBV20-1|TRBJ2-7|-|-
CSATHEVLTDYEQYF
TGCAGTGCCACTCACGAGGTCCTTACGGACTACGAGCAGTACTTC
>TRBV20-1|TRBJ2-1|-|-
CSARVASDEQFF
TGCAGTGCTAGAGTAGCTAGCGATGAGCAGTTCTTC
>TRBV12-3/TRBV12-4|TRBJ2-3|-|TRBD2
CASTPRLAGAGDTQYF
TGTGCCAGCACTCCTCGACTAGCGGGGGCTGGGGATACGCAGTATTTT
>TRBV29-1|TRBJ2-3|-|-
CSVRDNTQYF
TGCAGCGTTCGAGATAATACGCAGTATTTT
>TRBV18|TRBJ2-3|few|TRBD1
CASSRTGSEDTQYF
TGTGCCAGCTCCAGGACAGGCTCAGAAGATACGCAGTATTTT
>TRBV4-1|TRBJ1-5|-|-
CASSPALGLTAVGQPQHF
TGCGCCAGCAGCCCAGCCCTCGGACTCACGGCGGTCGGTCAGCCCCAGCATTTT
>TRBV4-1|TRBJ2-5|-|-
CASSQGPGVEETQYF
TGCGCCAGCAGCCAAGGCCCGGGGGTGGAAGAGACCCAGTACTTC